These T cell receptor beta chains were read from a single sample in a study of control samples from healthy donors and cancer patients. The table came from immunoSEQ multiplex PCR; TCRdb's copy has only in-frame clones and leaves some out. The table includes about 130,000 clones, approximately 90% detected once. The sequencing input was blood. All receptors derive from a woman in her forties or fifties in good health. CDR3s include the opening cysteine and the closing phenylalanine or tryptophan. Fields, in order: CDR3 length, V gene, J gene, clone size, D gene, CDR3 protein, CDR3 DNA. A D gene is named only where the DNA matches it firmly. Clone size is given for some rows only: seen once, a few or many times, or a class if the clone is expanded.

17,TRBV4-2,TRBJ2-3,.,.,CASSQEAAGEVMNTQYF,TGTGCCAGCAGCCAAGAAGCAGCAGGGGAGGTCATGAATACGCAGTATTTT
17,TRBV20-1,TRBJ1-2,.,.,CSASTYRTSGSNYGYTF,TGCAGTGCTAGTACGTACCGGACAAGCGGGTCTAACTATGGCTACACCTTC
14,TRBV11-3,TRBJ2-2,.,.,CASSLVSGVGELFF,TGTGCCAGCAGCTTAGTGTCCGGAGTCGGGGAGCTGTTTTTT
18,TRBV27,TRBJ2-6,.,TRBD2,CASSGGLAKLSGANVLTF,TGTGCCAGCAGCGGGGGACTAGCGAAGCTCTCTGGGGCCAACGTCCTGACTTTC
12,TRBV20-1,TRBJ1-2,.,.,CSASGGSYGYTF,TGCAGTGCTAGTGGGGGATCCTATGGCTACACCTTC
16,TRBV30,TRBJ2-1,.,.,CAWSVPSGDSYNEQFF,TGTGCCTGGAGTGTACCGTCAGGGGACTCCTACAATGAGCAGTTCTTC
13,TRBV7-9,TRBJ1-2,.,TRBD1,CASSGDRGYGYTF,TGTGCCAGCAGCGGGGACAGGGGATATGGCTACACCTTC
14,TRBV24-1,TRBJ2-2,.,.,CATGSTSNPGELFF,TGTGCCACCGGATCGACTAGTAACCCCGGGGAGCTGTTTTTT
13,TRBV5-1,TRBJ2-7,.,.,CASSRDRTYEQYF,TGCGCCAGCAGCCGAGACAGAACCTACGAGCAGTACTTC
16,TRBV24-1,TRBJ2-3,.,TRBD2,CATSDFGSGGGDTQYF,TGTGCCACCAGTGATTTCGGCAGCGGGGGGGGAGATACGCAGTATTTT
15,TRBV5-1,TRBJ2-3,.,.,CASSLALHSTDTQYF,TGCGCCAGCAGTCTAGCGCTTCATAGCACAGATACGCAGTATTTT
15,TRBV19,TRBJ2-1,.,TRBD1,CASSIEGGAYNEQFF,TGTGCCAGTAGTATAGAAGGGGGCGCCTACAATGAGCAGTTCTTC
15,TRBV11-2,TRBJ2-1,.,TRBD2,CASSSLAGGPNEQFF,TGTGCCAGCAGCTCACTAGCGGGAGGGCCAAATGAGCAGTTCTTC
15,TRBV7-6,TRBJ2-5,.,.,CASSLGGGLGETQYF,TGTGCCAGCAGCTTAGGGGGAGGTCTGGGAGAGACCCAGTACTTC
15,TRBV4-2,TRBJ1-5,few,TRBD1,CASSQEQGADQPQHF,TGTGCCAGCAGCCAAGAACAGGGGGCGGATCAGCCCCAGCATTTT
13,TRBV25-1,TRBJ1-1,.,.,CASSESGLTEAFF,TGTGCCAGCAGTGAGTCGGGGCTCACTGAAGCTTTCTTT
13,TRBV9,TRBJ1-2,.,.,CASSASTVYGYTF,TGTGCCAGCAGCGCCTCGACAGTTTATGGCTACACCTTC
15,TRBV7-9,TRBJ2-7,.,.,CASSMKGAADYEQYF,TGTGCCAGCAGCATGAAAGGGGCGGCGGACTACGAGCAGTACTTC
13,TRBV7-9,TRBJ1-1,.,TRBD1,CASLQGVNTEAFF,TGTGCCAGCTTACAGGGGGTGAACACTGAAGCTTTCTTT
14,TRBV5-5,TRBJ2-1,.,TRBD2,CASSNGGSYNEQFF,TGTGCCAGCAGCAATGGCGGGAGCTACAATGAGCAGTTCTTC
15,TRBV2,TRBJ1-5,.,.,CASSLSSGAAQPQHF,TGTGCCAGCAGCCTCTCGTCAGGGGCAGCTCAGCCCCAGCATTTT
14,TRBV11-2,TRBJ1-5,.,.,CASSRGGDAQPQHF,TGTGCCAGCAGCAGGGGGGGAGATGCTCAGCCCCAGCATTTT
16,TRBV5-5,TRBJ2-3,few,TRBD1,CASSAGGQGPTDTQYF,TGTGCCAGCAGCGCCGGGGGACAGGGGCCGACAGATACGCAGTATTTT
15,TRBV19,TRBJ2-5,.,.,CASSMTVMAQETQYF,TGTGCCAGTAGTATGACGGTAATGGCCCAAGAGACCCAGTACTTC
15,TRBV11-3,TRBJ2-1,.,.,CASSPEGVRDNEQFF,TGTGCCAGCAGCCCGGAGGGGGTCAGAGACAATGAGCAGTTCTTC